This T cell receptor (beta chain) was observed in a study of cytomegalovirus exposure and HLA in healthy donors. Study in general: An early data release held 70 million to 90 million unique TCRs from HLA-typed donors.

General observations from the study: Per a later analysis, about 18,000 TCR beta sequences showed association with HLA alleles at 0.05 false discovery rate.

The CDR3 is 14 residues long. The germline V and J ends were trimmed by 7 bases and 3 bases, with 15 bases remaining between them. CDR1 is SEHNR, CDR2 FQNEAQ, per germline (reference sequence). The PCR employed 60 Vbeta primers together with 13 Jbeta primers. Per the study methods: Unique TCR beta chains numbered about 80 million in a later analysis, with roughly 9.9 million shared. The assay was immunoSEQ multiplex PCR, and TCRdb's table has in-frame clones only and misses some. That table furnishes V, J and clone size, whereas the DNA furnished D and trimming. Its table records around 190,000 clones. About this clone itself: The antigen is not known.

The receptor comes from a woman aged 25 to 39 in good health and CMV-seropositive. The chain uses TRBV7-9 and TRBJ1-1; tentative D call: TRBD1 (6 bases). The specimen sequenced was PBMCs. In DNA, the CDR3 is TGTGCCAGCATCGAGGACAGCTACCACACTGAAGCTTTCTTT. This gives the protein CASIEDSYHTEAFF. The full variable domain, in which reference TRBV7-9 and TRBJ1-1 provide the parts outside the CDR3, is DTGVSQNPRHKITKRGQNVTFRCDPISEHNRLYWYRQTLGQGPEFLTYFQNEAQLEKSRLLSDRFSAERPKGSFSTLEIQRTEQGDSAMYLCASIEDSYHTEAFFGQGTRLTVV.